The T cell receptor (beta chain) described here comes from a study of identical twins. Worth noting for this clonotype: Its antigen is unidentified. Germline is not matched at one junction end, which may reflect a read error.

General observations from the study: The conclusions drew on cross-sectional statistical analysis instead of tracking the same donors. While abundant cord blood beta clonotypes carried fewer insertions, memory repertoires showed no such pattern.

From the 5' RACE reads, TCRdb called clonotypes with MiXCR, one entry per CDR3 protein. The sample lists 310,000 or so distinct CDR3 sequences, roughly 10% occurring once. CDR1 and CDR2 from the germline V gene are LNHDA and SQIVND (reference sequence). The CDR3 has 15 amino acids. The same specimen was also included in a second study, on yellow fever vaccine responses in identical twins.

The chain combines TRBV19 with TRBJ2-5; 8 bases map to TRBD2. Sample: CD8+ T cells sorted from blood. This TCR was recovered from a woman under 30 in good health. This CDR3 reads CASMRLANGRETQHF. CDR3 DNA sequence: TGTGCCAGTATGAGACTAGCGAATGGGCGGGAGACCCAGCACTTC.